Below, 24 T cell receptor beta chains from the same sample are listed, as sequenced in a study of shared clonotypes between healthy human individuals. Measured with immunoSEQ multiplex PCR; TCRdb has only the in-frame clones, and not every one. The table lists some 660,000 clones, around three quarters of them singletons. Source material: memory CD4+ T cells sorted from blood. Subset in this sample: CD45RA-negative fraction. The origin of the receptors is a woman between 25 and 40 years old in good health.

This clone has only one observation. Additional DNA sequences in this sample encode the identical CDR3. The chain employs TRBV10-3 and TRBJ1-1; D not resolved. V shed 2 bases and J shed 3 bases, with 7 bases lying between them. Germline lookup yields CDR1 ENHRY and CDR2 SYGVKD. The CDR3 loop spans 13 amino acids. CDR3 coding DNA: TGTGCCATCAGTGAGGGTTCCGACACTGAAGCTTTCTTT. It specifies CAISEGSDTEAFF.

The genes are TRBV19 and TRBJ1-1; TRBD1 matches 7 bases. V gave up 0 bases and J gave up 7 bases; unmatched junction bases: 2. The CDR3 contains 13 residues. CDR1 and CDR2 from the germline V gene are LNHDA and SQIVND (reference sequence). The CDR3 coding sequence is TGTGCCAGTAGTATAGATAGGGACAGTGAAGCTTTCTTT. Its translation: CASSIDRDSEAFF.

This clone was found once. The gene calls are TRBV6-6 and TRBJ2-3; D could derive from TRBD1 or TRBD2 (5 bases each). The CDR3 loop spans 15 amino acids. With 6 bases removed from V and 8 bases from J, the gap between germline ends came to 21 bases. Looked up from germline, CDR1 is MNHNY and CDR2 is SVGAGI (reference sequence). CDR3 bases: TGTGCCAGCAGCAACCGGGACCCCCGGTTGGGTACGCAGTATTTT. This codes for CASSNRDPRLGTQYF.

The J gene is TRBJ2-2, the V gene TRBV5-4, with a possible D match to TRBD1 (6 bases). The V gene's germline CDR1 is SGHNT and CDR2 YYREEE (reference sequence). The CDR3 contains 15 residues. Deletions cut 5 bases from V and 4 bases from J, with 15 bases between. In DNA form, the CDR3 reads TGTGCCAGCAGAAATGGAGGACAGACCACCGGGGAGCTGTTTTTT. Translation: CASRNGGQTTGELFF.

This rearrangement joins TRBV2 to TRBJ1-1; D gene unclear. Per the germline V gene, CDR1 is SNHLY and CDR2 is FYNNEI. CDR3 length: 13 amino acids. Between the trimmed V and J ends, which lost 2 bases and 3 bases, there was a span of 7 bases. The CDR3 coding sequence is TGTGCCAGCAGTGAAACCGGGGACACTGAAGCTTTCTTT. Amino acid sequence: CASSETGDTEAFF.

This clone was counted between two and nine times. This chain links TRBV23-1 with TRBJ2-7, with 7 bases fitting TRBD2. TRBV23-1 belongs to the ORF category, with a function that is uncertain. Trimming removed 10 bases from V and 6 bases from J; junction bases left unmatched: 9. The CDR3 has 12 amino acids. The CDR3 nucleotides are TGCGCCACACCCGGGAGGCCCATCGAGCAGTACTTC. It specifies CATPGRPIEQYF.

V usage is TRBV2 and J usage is TRBJ1-1, with 7 bases identical to TRBD1. V trimming: 6 bases; J trimming: 0 bases; junction bases outside the gene matches: 7. The CDR3 runs to 15 residues. Germline V gene data show CDR1 as SNHLY and CDR2 as FYNNEI. CDR3 in amino acids: CASSKHGTVNTEAFF. As DNA, the CDR3 is TGTGCCAGCAGCAAACACGGGACAGTGAACACTGAAGCTTTCTTT.

The chain combines TRBV27 with TRBJ2-5; 9 nucleotides align to TRBD1. J was trimmed by 3 bases and V by 6 bases; bases with no gene match: 14. The germline gives CDR1 MNHEY, CDR2 SMNVEV (reference sequence). The CDR3 contains 17 residues. The DNA for the CDR3 is TGTGCCAGCAGCCGGACAGGGGTCCAACTTTCTAAAGAGACCCAGTACTTC. Translated, it gives CASSRTGVQLSKETQYF.

The chain uses TRBV7-9 and TRBJ2-4, with 9 bases that match TRBD1. Trimming removed 3 bases from V and 3 bases from J; junction bases left unmatched: 6. Germline V gene data show CDR1 as SEHNR and CDR2 as FQNEAQ (reference sequence). This CDR3 spans 16 amino acids. Written as DNA, the CDR3 is TGTGCCAGCAGCTTTCCGGACAGGGGCAGCAAAAACATTCAGTACTTC. Translating gives CASSFPDRGSKNIQYF.

V gene TRBV27 combines with J gene TRBJ1-2; 7 nucleotides line up with TRBD1. V dropped 8 bases and J dropped 0; count of bases not matched to a gene: 15. The CDR3 is 17 amino acids. Germline assignment: CDR1 MNHEY and CDR2 SMNVEV (reference sequence). CDR3 DNA sequence: TGTGCCAGCTGGAATCCACGGGACAGCAAGACTAACTATGGCTACACCTTC. Translated: CASWNPRDSKTNYGYTF.

This rearrangement joins TRBV9 to TRBJ2-7; TRBD2 matches at 9 bases. The length of the CDR3 is 16 residues. Germline V gene lookup returns CDR1 SGDLS and CDR2 YYNGEE. Trimming removed 4 bases from V and 3 bases from J; junction bases left unmatched: 11. The CDR3 spells CASSPQGREGFYEQYF. The DNA of the CDR3 is TGTGCCAGCAGCCCCCAGGGGCGGGAGGGCTTCTACGAGCAGTACTTC. The full variable domain, rest sourced from reference TRBV9 and TRBJ2-7, is DSGVTQTPKHLITATGQRVTLRCSPRSGDLSVYWYQQSLDQGLQFLIQYYNGEERAKGNILERFSAQQFPDLHSELNLSSLELGDSALYFCASSPQGREGFYEQYFGPGTRLTVT.

The chain is built from TRBV4-2 and TRBJ2-3; TRBD2 is a possible D gene (5 bases). V was trimmed by 0 bases and J by 6 bases, leaving 19 bases between them. Per the germline V gene, CDR1 is LGHNA and CDR2 is YNFKEQ. There are 17 residues in the CDR3. CDR3 protein: CASSQEEEAERADTQYF. The CDR3 DNA reads as TGTGCCAGCAGCCAAGAGGAGGAAGCGGAAAGAGCGGATACGCAGTATTTT.

This clone was recorded a few times. The genes are TRBV29-1 and TRBJ2-7; D gene ambiguous. The length of the CDR3 is 11 residues. V lost 1 base and J 4 bases, leaving 5 bases between the germline ends. Germline V lookup: CDR1 SQVTM, CDR2 ANQGSEA. The CDR3 region is CSVEVDYEQYF. The CDR3 DNA is TGCAGCGTTGAAGTGGATTACGAGCAGTACTTC.

J is TRBJ2-1 and V is TRBV25-1, with D unresolved. Germline V gene lookup returns CDR1 MGHDK and CDR2 SYGVNS. The V gene lost 4 bases and the J gene lost 8 bases, with 6 bases spanning the gap. CDR3 length equals 11 residues. This chain's CDR3 is CASSGVHEQFF. The CDR3 DNA sequence: TGTGCCAGCAGTGGGGTCCATGAGCAGTTCTTC.

The chain has TRBV23-1 and TRBJ1-5; 7 nucleotides match TRBD1. TRBV23-1 is an open reading frame whose function is uncertain. CDR3 length: 14 amino acids. Trimming took 4 bases from V and 3 from J; bases not matched to a gene: 3. The DNA of the CDR3 is TGCGCCAGCAGTCCGACAGGGCCCAATCAGCCCCAGCATTTT. Its protein product is CASSPTGPNQPQHF.

The V gene is TRBV6-5, the J gene TRBJ1-2, with D possibly matching TRBD1 (6 bases). The CDR3 spans 13 residues. V was trimmed by 7 bases and J by 4 bases, leaving 13 bases between them. CDR1 is MNHEY and CDR2 is SVGAGI in the germline V gene. DNA of the CDR3: TGTGCCAGCACCACGGACAGAAGCTATGGCTACACCTTC. It specifies CASTTDRSYGYTF.

The V gene is TRBV5-6, the J gene TRBJ1-3; 10 nucleotides agree with TRBD1. Trimming took 2 bases from V and 1 from J; bases not matched to a gene: 3. The CDR3 is 16 amino acids. Per the germline V gene, CDR1 is SGHDT and CDR2 is YYEEEE. The CDR3 protein is CASSFLDRGSGNTIYF. The CDR3 DNA reads TGTGCCAGCAGCTTTCTGGACAGGGGGTCTGGAAACACCATATATTTT.

The chain has TRBV14 and TRBJ2-1, with 7 bases identical to TRBD2. The junction had 11 bases not matched to a gene; V was cut back by 4 bases and J by 8 bases. The CDR3 is 15 amino acids. Germline CDR1 SGHDN, CDR2 FVKESK. The CDR3 bases are TGTGCCAGCAGCCGGGTCGCGGGAGCGGGATATGAGCAGTTCTTC. Amino acids: CASSRVAGAGYEQFF.

This clone has more than one count but fewer than ten. The V gene is TRBV28, the J gene TRBJ2-7; D call uncertain. The CDR3 runs to 12 residues. Germline-derived CDR1 and CDR2 are MDHEN and SYDVKM. V dropped 7 bases and J dropped 3 bases, with 10 bases sitting between them. The CDR3 DNA follows: TGTGCCAGCAACGAGAGGTTCTACGAGCAGTACTTC. It specifies CASNERFYEQYF.

This clone was seen only a few times. The chain is built from TRBV7-7 and TRBJ2-1, with 7 bases matching TRBD1. The V gene's germline CDR1 is SSHAT and CDR2 FNYEAQ (reference sequence). CDR3 length equals 13 residues. V shed 5 bases, J shed 9 bases, and the junction held 7 bases outside the gene matches. CDR3 protein: CASSNDRELEQFF. The DNA for the CDR3 is TGTGCCAGCAGCAACGACAGGGAGCTTGAGCAGTTCTTC. Complete variable domain (other parts from reference TRBV7-7 and TRBJ2-1): GAGVSQSPRYKVTKRGQDVTLRCDPISSHATLYWYQQALGQGPEFLTYFNYEAQPDKSGLPSDRFSAERPEGSISTLTIQRTEQRDSAMYRCASSNDRELEQFFGPGTRLTVL.

The rearrangement links TRBV29-1 to TRBJ2-1, with 8 bases identical to TRBD1. With 5 bases clipped from V and 1 base from J, the junction kept 4 bases outside the gene matches. From germline, CDR1 is SQVTM and CDR2 ANQGSEA. The CDR3 has 14 residues. The CDR3 loop is CSVSRTGSYNEQFF. Written as DNA, the CDR3 is TGCAGCGTTTCAAGGACAGGGTCCTACAATGAGCAGTTCTTC.

The CDR3 nucleotides are TGTGCCAGCAGTTTTGGGGGTCACACAGATACGCAGTATTTT. Protein: CASSFGGHTDTQYF. This chain joins TRBV28 and TRBJ2-3, with D possibly being TRBD1 or TRBD2 (5 bases each). The V end lost 3 bases, the J end lost 2 bases, and 9 bases lay between the germline ends. This CDR3 has 14 residues. Looked up from germline, CDR1 is MDHEN and CDR2 is SYDVKM. Full variable domain (missing parts from reference TRBV28 and TRBJ2-3): DVKVTQSSRYLVKRTGEKVFLECVQDMDHENMFWYRQDPGLGLRLIYFSYDVKMKEKGDIPEGYSVSREKKERFSLILESASTNQTSMYLCASSFGGHTDTQYFGPGTRLTVL.

The V gene is TRBV19, the J gene TRBJ1-1; D gene ambiguous. The germline CDR1 and CDR2 sequences are LNHDA and SQIVND (reference sequence). Trimming left V 5 bases short and J 6 bases short, with 10 bases between. This CDR3 is built from 12 residues. CDR3 region: CASSLADAEAFF. CDR3 DNA: TGTGCCAGTAGTCTCGCAGACGCTGAAGCTTTCTTT.

This clone was observed a handful of times. V is TRBV7-2 and J is TRBJ2-1; 7 nucleotides align to TRBD2. This CDR3 is built from 15 residues. Germline V gene sequence: CDR1 SGHTA, CDR2 FQGNSA. V trimming: 5 bases; J trimming: 2 bases; junction bases outside the gene matches: 6. The CDR3 DNA follows: TGTGCCAGCAGCACGAGCGGGATGACCTACAATGAGCAGTTCTTC. Translating it yields CASSTSGMTYNEQFF.